The rows below give T cell receptor beta chains drawn from one sample of a study of shared clonotypes between healthy human individuals. This table comes from immunoSEQ multiplex PCR, and its TCRdb copy is limited to in-frame clones, with some not included. The table lists under 1,100,000 clones, 65% to 80% of them singletons, with roughly 1.4% in the top ten. Sequences were obtained from memory CD4+ T cells sorted from blood. Source of these receptors: a man between 18 and 29 years old in good health. Both conserved end residues are part of each CDR3. Clone sizes are given selectively: once, few, many, or a class where the clone is expanded.

NA TRBJ1-4 TRBV7-2 CASSLVAGVNEKLFF
NA TRBJ1-5 TRBV9 CASSSKGAGDSNQPQHF
NA TRBJ2-3 TRBV7-3 CASSLAGRSTDTQYF
NA TRBJ2-7 TRBV18 CASSPEVPSRSYEQYF
NA TRBJ2-7 TRBV7-2 CASKEGPGRGEQYF
NA TRBJ1-2 TRBV27 CAGLAGTQPSYGYTF
NA TRBJ2-7 TRBV18 CASSSTSGYEQYF
NA TRBJ2-3 TRBV7-2 CASSFGQGSYAQYF
NA TRBJ1-1 TRBV18 CASSPQGQGLGEAFF
many TRBJ2-7 TRBV5-1 CASSLLGTSGEQYF
NA TRBJ1-3 TRBV2 CASTLESSGNTIYF
few TRBJ2-1 TRBV19 CASSIPQAEQFF
NA TRBJ1-1 TRBV4-2 CASSQEQGDEAFF
once TRBJ2-7 TRBV7-9 CASSLNRETYEQYF
NA TRBJ2-1 TRBV7-2 CASSSWGLAGNNEQFF
NA TRBJ1-5 TRBV5-8 CASSKQNNQPQHF
NA TRBJ2-1 TRBV27 CASTSDNEQFF
NA TRBJ2-7 TRBV19 CASSIPGVSYEQYF
NA TRBJ1-2 TRBV13 CASSLDRQVYGYTF
NA TRBJ2-3 TRBV4-1 CASSQDRGGRDTQYF
once TRBJ2-2 TRBV5-1 CASRNRSNTGELFF
NA TRBJ2-5 TRBV30 CALKQGKETQYF
NA TRBJ2-3 TRBV6-1 CASSEAGRGLVTQYF
NA TRBJ2-1 TRBV7-9 CASSARQGSDNEQFF
once TRBJ2-3 TRBV7-2 CASSLKVSGLARTDTQYF
NA TRBJ2-7 TRBV19 CASSIRWGPYEQYF
NA TRBJ2-3 TRBV18 CASSPPGRGTDTQYF
NA TRBJ2-1 TRBV4-3 CASSPAAGVRKFF
NA TRBJ2-3 TRBV9 CASSVAGTGSTDTQYF
NA TRBJ2-5 TRBV10-3 CAISERQGVQETQYF
NA TRBJ1-2 TRBV5-6 CASSLESGGYGYTF
NA TRBJ2-7 TRBV18 CASSPRGAHEQYF
NA TRBJ2-3 TRBV7-9 CASSFTNSADTQYF
NA TRBJ2-2 TRBV29-1 CSVIGTGNTGELFF
few TRBJ2-7 TRBV6-5 CASSYSRATQAYEQYF
NA TRBJ2-7 TRBV2 CASSELREGEQYF
NA TRBJ1-2 TRBV6-5 CASSYRGYYGYTF
NA TRBJ2-3 TRBV7-3 CASSQTGTSITDTQYF
NA TRBJ1-5 TRBV2 CASSMAYSGGQPQHF
once TRBJ1-4 TRBV28 CASSYGRSNEKLFF
NA TRBJ2-3 TRBV5-4 CASSLRLAGPSTDTQYF
NA TRBJ2-7 TRBV11-3 CASSLGDRGEQYF